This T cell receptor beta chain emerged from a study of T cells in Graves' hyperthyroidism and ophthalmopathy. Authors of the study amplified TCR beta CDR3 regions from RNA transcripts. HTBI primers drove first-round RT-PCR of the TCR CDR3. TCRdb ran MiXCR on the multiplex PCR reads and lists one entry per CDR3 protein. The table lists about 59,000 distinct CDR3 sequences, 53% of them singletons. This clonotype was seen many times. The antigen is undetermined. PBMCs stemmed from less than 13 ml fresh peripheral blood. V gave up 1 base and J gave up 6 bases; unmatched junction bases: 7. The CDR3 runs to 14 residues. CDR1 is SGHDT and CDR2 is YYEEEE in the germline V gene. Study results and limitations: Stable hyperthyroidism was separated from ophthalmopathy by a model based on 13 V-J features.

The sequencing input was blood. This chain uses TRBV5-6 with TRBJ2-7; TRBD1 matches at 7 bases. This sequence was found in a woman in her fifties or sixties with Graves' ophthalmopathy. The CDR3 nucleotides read TGTGCCAGCAGCTTGTTTACAGGGGTAGGCGAGCAGTACTTC. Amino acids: CASSLFTGVGEQYF.